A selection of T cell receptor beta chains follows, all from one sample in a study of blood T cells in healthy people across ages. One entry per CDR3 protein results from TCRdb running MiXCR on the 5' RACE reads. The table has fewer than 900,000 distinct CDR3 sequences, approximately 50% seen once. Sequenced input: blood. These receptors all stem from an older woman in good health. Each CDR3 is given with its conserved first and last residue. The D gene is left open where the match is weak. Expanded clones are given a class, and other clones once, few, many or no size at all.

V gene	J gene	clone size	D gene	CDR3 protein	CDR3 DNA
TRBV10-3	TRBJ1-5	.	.	CAISEWQDSNQPQHF	TGTGCCATCAGTGAGTGGCAGGATAGCAATCAGCCCCAGCATTTT
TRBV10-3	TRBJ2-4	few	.	CAISERGNIQYF	TGTGCCATCAGTGAGAGGGGGAACATTCAGTACTTC
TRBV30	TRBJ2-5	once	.	CAVVRRGKETQYF	TGTGCCGTAGTAAGGAGGGGCAAAGAGACCCAGTACTTC
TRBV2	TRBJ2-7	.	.	CASSEGRQGPYEQYF	TGTGCCAGCAGTGAAGGAAGGCAGGGCCCCTACGAGCAGTACTTC
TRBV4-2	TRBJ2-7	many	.	CASSQERASYEQYF	TGTGCCAGCAGCCAAGAGAGGGCCTCCTACGAGCAGTACTTC
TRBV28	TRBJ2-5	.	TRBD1	CASSDRGDETQYF	TGTGCCAGCAGCGACAGGGGGGACGAGACCCAGTACTTC
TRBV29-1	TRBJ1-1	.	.	CSVSAGHTEAFF	TGCAGCGTTAGTGCAGGTCACACTGAAGCTTTCTTT
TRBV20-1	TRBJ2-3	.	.	CSAGTTGFIDTQYF	TGCAGTGCCGGAACAACAGGGTTTATAGATACGCAGTATTTT
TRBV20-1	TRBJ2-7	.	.	CSARVPSGELYEQYF	TGCAGTGCTAGAGTTCCCAGCGGTGAACTCTACGAGCAGTACTTC
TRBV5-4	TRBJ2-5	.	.	CASSPVSLETQYF	TGTGCCAGCAGCCCCGTTTCTTTAGAGACCCAGTACTTC
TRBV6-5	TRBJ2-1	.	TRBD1	CASSTGVGDNEQFF	TGTGCCAGCAGTACAGGGGTCGGGGACAATGAGCAGTTCTTC
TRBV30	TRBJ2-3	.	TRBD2	CAWRLLAGPSTDTQYF	TGTGCCTGGAGATTACTAGCGGGACCTAGCACAGATACGCAGTATTTT
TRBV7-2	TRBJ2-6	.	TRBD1	CASSRRTGQISSGANVLTF	TGTGCCAGCAGCAGGCGGACAGGTCAAATATCCTCTGGGGCCAACGTCCTGACTTTC
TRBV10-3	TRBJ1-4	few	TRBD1	CATHGQGTTNEKLFF	TGTGCCACCCATGGACAGGGGACAACTAATGAAAAACTGTTTTTT
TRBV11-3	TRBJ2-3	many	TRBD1	CASSSGQGPPNTQYF	TGTGCCAGCAGCTCGGGACAGGGCCCACCAAATACGCAGTATTTT
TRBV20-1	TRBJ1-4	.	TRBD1	CSARQGAREKLFF	TGCAGTGCTCGACAGGGGGCGCGTGAAAAACTGTTTTTT
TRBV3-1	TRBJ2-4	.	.	CASSQDLGGVAKNIQYF	TGTGCCAGCAGCCAAGATCTAGGGGGAGTCGCCAAAAACATTCAGTACTTC
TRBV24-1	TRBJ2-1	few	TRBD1	CATSDSLPGTGTYNEQFF	TGTGCCACCAGTGATTCCCTTCCCGGGACAGGGACCTACAATGAGCAGTTCTTC
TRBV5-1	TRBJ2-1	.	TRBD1	CASSFQGADEQFF	TGCGCCAGCAGCTTTCAGGGGGCCGATGAGCAGTTCTTC
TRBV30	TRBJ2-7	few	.	CAWSRQGGVEQYF	TGTGCCTGGAGTAGGCAGGGAGGAGTCGAGCAGTACTTC